These T cell receptor beta chains were read from a single sample in a study of blood T cell dynamics during melanoma immunotherapy. TCRdb's copy holds only in-frame clones and misses some; the assay was immunoSEQ multiplex PCR. Among about 15,000 clones listed, approximately 81% were seen once. The specimen comprised blood, sampled from a patient treated with checkpoint blockade. The receptors derive from a human donor with melanoma. CDR3s include the opening cysteine and the closing phenylalanine or tryptophan. The D gene is left open where the match is weak. The size of a clone is reported for some rows only, either as once, few or many, or as a class for expanded clones.

d_gene	v_gene	j_gene	abundance	CDR3nt	CDR3aa
TRBD1	TRBV10-3	TRBJ2-1	NA	TGTGCCATCAGTCAAGTGGACAGGGCCTACAATGAGCAGTTCTTC	CAISQVDRAYNEQFF
NA	TRBV5-6	TRBJ2-5	NA	TGTGCCAGCAGCTTGTATCTCGGCAGACAAGAGACCCAGTACTTC	CASSLYLGRQETQYF
TRBD1	TRBV7-7	TRBJ2-5	NA	TGTGCCAGCAGCGACAGACAGGGCGAGACCCAGTACTTC	CASSDRQGETQYF
TRBD2	TRBV5-6	TRBJ2-2	NA	TGTGCCAGCAGCTTGCGAGCGGGGGCGAACACCGGGGAGCTGTTTTTT	CASSLRAGANTGELFF
NA	TRBV7-9	TRBJ1-1	NA	TGTGCCAGCAGCACCTTCAGGGGCAGGCCTGAAGCTTTCTTT	CASSTFRGRPEAFF
NA	TRBV27	TRBJ1-1	NA	TGTGCCAGCAGTTTTGTACAGGGAAGAACTGAAGCTTTCTTT	CASSFVQGRTEAFF
NA	TRBV13	TRBJ2-1	once	TGTGCCAGCAGCGCCCCGGGGCTTTGGTACAATGAGCAGTTCTTC	CASSAPGLWYNEQFF
TRBD2	TRBV10-1	TRBJ2-1	NA	TGCGCCAGCAGTGACCGCCTTACTAGCGGGGGTCACAATGAGCAGTTCTTC	CASSDRLTSGGHNEQFF
NA	TRBV5-1	TRBJ1-1	NA	TGCGCCAGCAGCGCAGGGTTAAGGGACACTGAAGCTTTCTTT	CASSAGLRDTEAFF
TRBD2	TRBV2	TRBJ2-2	NA	TGTGCCAGCAGTGGGACTAGCGGGGGGGCCCTCACCGGGGAGCTGTTTTTT	CASSGTSGGALTGELFF
NA	TRBV7-8	TRBJ1-1	NA	TGTGCCAGCAGCTCCGGACGCCAGACTGAAGCTTTCTTT	CASSSGRQTEAFF
NA	TRBV19	TRBJ2-7	NA	TGTGCCAGTAGCCCAGGCGGGGATGGGTACGAGCAGTACTTC	CASSPGGDGYEQYF